One and the same sample provided the 21 T cell receptor beta chains below, sequenced in a study of naive and memory T cell subsets. General study points: A few larger clonotypes appeared in naive repertoires, especially CD8, possibly memory cells re-expressing CD45RA.

These TCRs' antigens remain unknown. The beta constant-region primer was an equimolar mix of two oligonucleotides covering TRBC1 and TRBC2. Ligated cDNA was amplified by four rounds of PCR with nested alpha and beta constant-region primers and SP2. MiXCR was run by TCRdb on the UMI-ligation and nested PCR reads, yielding one entry per CDR3 protein. The data show roughly 150,000 distinct CDR3 sequences, roughly a fifth seen once. The sample consisted of naive CD8+ T cells from blood. The receptors here all came from a human donor in good health.

This clonotype was counted only a few times. The chain joins TRBV6-6 to TRBJ2-7; a weak D match, TRBD1 (5 bases). The germline V and J ends were trimmed by 6 bases and 5 bases, with 8 bases remaining between them. Germline V gene lookup returns CDR1 MNHNY and CDR2 SVGAGI (reference sequence). CDR3 length equals 11 residues. CDR3 DNA: TGTGCCAGCAGCCCCAGGGACGAGCAGTACTTC. Its translation: CASSPRDEQYF.

The V gene is TRBV6-1, the J gene TRBJ2-1; D is possibly TRBD2 (6 bases). V lost 0 bases and J 7 bases, leaving 10 bases between the germline ends. Germline V gene data show CDR1 as MNHNS and CDR2 as SASEGT. This CDR3 contains 14 residues. Written as DNA, the CDR3 is TGTGCCAGCAGTGAAGCGGGGGGTTCGAATGAGCAGTTCTTC. Translation gives CASSEAGGSNEQFF.

This clonotype was found many times. The chain carries TRBV29-1 and TRBJ2-5; 7 bases fit TRBD1. The CDR3 spans 13 residues. Per germline, CDR1 SQVTM and CDR2 ANQGSEA. The trim removed 7 bases at V and 3 bases at J, leaving 8 bases unmatched. CDR3 residues: CSATRDSKETQYF. The DNA for the CDR3 is TGCAGCGCTACACGGGACAGCAAAGAGACCCAGTACTTC.

This clonotype occurred a few times. The chain recombines TRBV20-1 with TRBJ1-1; D is unresolved. Trimming removed 2 bases at V and 8 bases at J, with 9 bases between. This CDR3 has 11 residues. Germline lookup yields CDR1 DFQATT and CDR2 SNEGSKA (reference sequence). CDR3 DNA sequence: TGCAGTGCTAGATCGGGCAGGGAAGCTTTCTTT. Encoded protein: CSARSGREAFF.

The genes are TRBV5-1 and TRBJ2-7; TRBD1 is a possible D gene (7 bases). CDR3 length equals 16 residues. From germline, CDR1 is SGHRS and CDR2 YFSETQ. Between the trimmed V and J ends, which lost 0 bases and 3 bases, there was a span of 16 bases. The CDR3 region has the DNA TGCGCCAGCAGCTTGGCCGGGACAGCGGGCCTCTACGAGCAGTACTTC. This encodes CASSLAGTAGLYEQYF.

This clonotype was found a few times. The chain combines TRBV4-2 with TRBJ2-7; D is ambiguous. Germline V gene lookup returns CDR1 LGHNA and CDR2 YNFKEQ. This CDR3 spans 13 amino acids. The V end lost 5 bases, the J end lost 7 bases, and 15 bases lay between the germline ends. CDR3: CASSYGGIGEQYF. CDR3 in DNA: TGTGCCAGCAGCTATGGCGGTATAGGGGAGCAGTACTTC.

This clonotype has more than one count but fewer than ten. V and J are TRBV14 and TRBJ2-1; D could derive from TRBD1 or TRBD2 (5 bases each). Germline CDR1 SGHDN, CDR2 FVKESK. This CDR3 has 15 amino acids. V was trimmed by 3 bases and J by 1 base, leaving 10 bases between them. As DNA, the CDR3 is TGTGCCAGCAGCCAGGGGGTTCTGTCCTACAATGAGCAGTTCTTC. Its translation: CASSQGVLSYNEQFF. Supplemented by reference TRBV14 and TRBJ2-1, the full variable domain reads EAGVTQFPSHSVIEKGQTVTLRCDPISGHDNLYWYRRVMGKEIKFLLHFVKESKQDESGMPNNRFLAERTGGTYSTLKVQPAELEDSGVYFCASSQGVLSYNEQFFGPGTRLTVL.

The chain links TRBV6-5 to TRBJ1-1; possible D gene TRBD1, 6 bases. Germline assignment: CDR1 MNHEY and CDR2 SVGAGI. Trimming pared 2 bases from V and 3 bases from J, leaving 16 bases between. CDR3 length: 16 residues. The CDR3 sequence is CASSYAPPGEDTEAFF. CDR3 DNA sequence: TGTGCCAGCAGTTACGCCCCCCCAGGGGAGGACACTGAAGCTTTCTTT.

The J gene is TRBJ1-1, the V gene TRBV12-5; 8 bases match TRBD1. The V segment lost 3 bases and the J segment 8 bases; nucleotides outside the gene matches: 20. Germline V CDR1 and CDR2: LGHNT, FRNRAP. The length of the CDR3 is 18 residues. DNA for the CDR3: TGTGCTAGTGGTTTACTCAAGACAGGGGCTGCGGGTGCCAAAGAAGCTTTCTTT. Amino acid sequence: CASGLLKTGAAGAKEAFF.

This clonotype was picked up one time. The chain uses TRBV27 and TRBJ2-5, with 8 nucleotides matching TRBD1. This CDR3 is built from 15 residues. V trimming: 2 bases; J trimming: 5 bases; junction bases outside the gene matches: 7. CDR1 MNHEY and CDR2 SMNVEV come from the germline V gene (reference sequence). Here the CDR3 reads CASSLKDRAGETQYF. CDR3 nucleotides: TGTGCCAGCAGTTTAAAGGACAGGGCAGGGGAGACCCAGTACTTC.

The chain carries TRBV6-5 and TRBJ2-1, with D tentatively TRBD2 (6 bases). The CDR3 spans 13 residues. CDR1 and CDR2 (germline): MNHEY, SVGAGI. The V and J ends lost 8 bases and 2 bases respectively, with 10 bases between them. Here the CDR3 reads CASGASAYNEQFF. The CDR3 region has the DNA TGTGCCAGCGGGGCTAGCGCCTACAATGAGCAGTTCTTC.

This clonotype was counted at least ten times. The gene calls are TRBV25-1 and TRBJ2-7; TRBD1 aligns across 8 bases. V trimming: 0 bases; J trimming: 3 bases; junction bases outside the gene matches: 7. The CDR3 sequence is 16 residues long. Germline V gene sequence: CDR1 MGHDK, CDR2 SYGVNS. CDR3 loop: CASSEYFGTGIYEQYF. CDR3 DNA sequence: TGTGCCAGCAGTGAATATTTTGGGACAGGTATCTACGAGCAGTACTTC.

This clonotype was counted ten times or more. The V and J genes are TRBV29-1 and TRBJ2-5; a possible D gene is TRBD2 (6 bases). Trimming took 3 bases from V and 0 from J, leaving 26 bases between them. This CDR3 comprises 19 residues. Germline-derived CDR1 and CDR2 are SQVTM and ANQGSEA. The CDR3 region has the DNA TGCAGCGTTGACGCTGGAGTGGCCAGAAGGGGAGGTTACCAAGAGACCCAGTACTTC. Its translation: CSVDAGVARRGGYQETQYF. The whole variable domain, remainder taken from reference TRBV29-1 and TRBJ2-5, is SAVISQKPSRDICQRGTSLTIQCQVDSQVTMMFWYRQQPGQSLTLIATANQGSEATYESGFVIDKFPISRPNLTFSTLTVSNMSPEDSSIYLCSVDAGVARRGGYQETQYFGPGTRLLVL.

This clonotype occurred a few times. This chain uses TRBV27 with TRBJ2-2, with D uncertain. CDR3 length: 12 amino acids. Deletions cut 8 bases from V and 7 bases from J, with 11 bases between. Germline V lookup: CDR1 MNHEY, CDR2 SMNVEV (reference sequence). The CDR3 nucleotides are TGTGCCAGCCTCCATCGAGGCGGGGAGCTGTTTTTT. Its protein product is CASLHRGGELFF.

The rearrangement joins TRBV12-3 or TRBV12-4 to TRBJ1-2; D ambiguous. V lost 3 bases to trimming and J lost 0 bases, with 11 bases between them. CDR3 size: 15 residues. The chain's CDR3 is CASSFAPQTNYGYTF. CDR3 DNA sequence: TGTGCCAGCAGTTTCGCGCCCCAAACTAACTATGGCTACACCTTC.

V usage is TRBV9 and J usage is TRBJ2-3; tentative D call: TRBD2 (5 bases). The CDR3 contains 13 residues. Germline lookup yields CDR1 SGDLS and CDR2 YYNGEE. Trimming shortened V by 0 bases and J by 5 bases, and 7 bases separated the two germline ends. Here the CDR3 reads CASSVAGLDTQYF. In nucleotides, the CDR3 is TGTGCCAGCAGCGTAGCGGGGTTAGATACGCAGTATTTT. Full variable domain (remainder filled in from reference TRBV9 and TRBJ2-3): DSGVTQTPKHLITATGQRVTLRCSPRSGDLSVYWYQQSLDQGLQFLIQYYNGEERAKGNILERFSAQQFPDLHSELNLSSLELGDSALYFCASSVAGLDTQYFGPGTRLTVL.

The rearrangement joins TRBV2 to TRBJ2-3; 10 bases line up with TRBD2. The CDR3 length is 13 residues. Germline CDR1 is SNHLY and CDR2 is FYNNEI. The CDR3 spells CANSGRGTDTQYF. CDR3 coding DNA: TGTGCTAACAGCGGGAGGGGTACAGATACGCAGTATTTT.

V is TRBV29-1 and J is TRBJ2-3; D uncertain. Germline V gives CDR1 SQVTM, CDR2 ANQGSEA. This CDR3 contains 13 residues. Trimming cost V 5 bases and J 1 base, with 10 bases left between them. CDR3 sequence: CSVLDVRTDTQYF. The CDR3 coding sequence is TGCAGCGTTCTAGATGTACGCACAGATACGCAGTATTTT.

This clonotype was seen a few times. This chain joins TRBV28 and TRBJ2-7; D gene uncertain. This CDR3 spans 11 amino acids. The V gene lost 3 bases and the J gene lost 5 bases, with 5 bases spanning the gap. Germline V CDR1 and CDR2: MDHEN, SYDVKM. This CDR3 reads CASSLFNEQYF. CDR3 DNA: TGTGCCAGCAGTTTGTTTAACGAGCAGTACTTC. The full variable domain, its missing parts supplied by reference TRBV28 and TRBJ2-7, is DVKVTQSSRYLVKRTGEKVFLECVQDMDHENMFWYRQDPGLGLRLIYFSYDVKMKEKGDIPEGYSVSREKKERFSLILESASTNQTSMYLCASSLFNEQYFGPGTRLTVT.

V usage is TRBV7-2 and J usage is TRBJ2-7; 13 bases fit TRBD2. CDR3 length equals 16 residues. Trimming cost V 6 bases and J 0 bases; bases outside gene matches: 5. CDR1 and CDR2 (germline): SGHTA, FQGNSA. CDR3 loop: CASRGTSGTSSYEQYF. CDR3 DNA sequence: TGTGCCAGCAGGGGGACTAGCGGGACTAGCTCCTACGAGCAGTACTTC.

This rearrangement joins TRBV3-1 to TRBJ2-5, with TRBD2 matching over 9 bases. V shed 4 bases, J shed 5 bases, and the junction held 5 bases outside the gene matches. CDR1 and CDR2 (germline): LGHDT, YNNKEL (reference sequence). The length of the CDR3 is 14 residues. The CDR3 DNA is TGTGCCAGCAGCCCTGGGACTAGCAGGGAGACCCAGTACTTC. Translating gives CASSPGTSRETQYF.